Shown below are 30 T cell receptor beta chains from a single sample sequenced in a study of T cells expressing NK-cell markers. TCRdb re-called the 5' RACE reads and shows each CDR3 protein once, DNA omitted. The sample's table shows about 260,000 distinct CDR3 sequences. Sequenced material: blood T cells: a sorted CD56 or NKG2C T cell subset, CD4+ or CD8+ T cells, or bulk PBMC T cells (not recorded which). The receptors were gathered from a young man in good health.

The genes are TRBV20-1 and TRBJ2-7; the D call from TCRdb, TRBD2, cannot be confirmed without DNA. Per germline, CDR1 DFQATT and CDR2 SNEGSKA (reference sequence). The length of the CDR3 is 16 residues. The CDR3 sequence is CSARDLRAGGSPAQYF.

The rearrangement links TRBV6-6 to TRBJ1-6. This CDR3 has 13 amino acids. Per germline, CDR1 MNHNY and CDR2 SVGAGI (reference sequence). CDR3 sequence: CASSLNLGSPLHF.

The CDR3 here is CASSFGTPGNQPQHF. The V and J genes are TRBV12-3 or TRBV12-4 and TRBJ1-5; TCRdb's assignment of TRBD1 cannot be checked, as there is no DNA. The CDR3 is 15 amino acids.

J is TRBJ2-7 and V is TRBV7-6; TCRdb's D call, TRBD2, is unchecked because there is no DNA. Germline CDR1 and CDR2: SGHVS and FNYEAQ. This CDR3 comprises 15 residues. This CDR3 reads CASSPPKGEGHEQYF.

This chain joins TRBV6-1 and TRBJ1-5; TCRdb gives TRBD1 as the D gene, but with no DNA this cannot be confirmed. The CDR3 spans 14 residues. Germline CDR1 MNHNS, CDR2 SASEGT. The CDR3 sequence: CASSDGQSNQPQHF.

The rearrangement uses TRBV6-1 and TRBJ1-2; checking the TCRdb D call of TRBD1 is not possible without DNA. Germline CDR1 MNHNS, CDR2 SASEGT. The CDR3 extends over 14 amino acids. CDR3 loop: CASRPRGPGYGYTF.

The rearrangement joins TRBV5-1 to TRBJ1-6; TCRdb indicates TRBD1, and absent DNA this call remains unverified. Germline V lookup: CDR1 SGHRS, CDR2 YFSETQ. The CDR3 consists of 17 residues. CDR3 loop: CATRISYRTAKNSPLHF.

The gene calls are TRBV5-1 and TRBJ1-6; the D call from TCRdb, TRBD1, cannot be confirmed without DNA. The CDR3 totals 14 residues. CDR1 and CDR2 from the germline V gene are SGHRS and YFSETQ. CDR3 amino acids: CASSLPGANSPLHF.

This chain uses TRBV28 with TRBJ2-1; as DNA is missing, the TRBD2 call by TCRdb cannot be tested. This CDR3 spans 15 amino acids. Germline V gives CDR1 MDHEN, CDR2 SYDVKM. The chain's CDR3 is CASEGPRISYNEQFF. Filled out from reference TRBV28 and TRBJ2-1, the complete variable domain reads DVKVTQSSRYLVKRTGEKVFLECVQDMDHENMFWYRQDPGLGLRLIYFSYDVKMKEKGDIPEGYSVSREKKERFSLILESASTNQTSMYLCASEGPRISYNEQFFGPGTRLTVL.

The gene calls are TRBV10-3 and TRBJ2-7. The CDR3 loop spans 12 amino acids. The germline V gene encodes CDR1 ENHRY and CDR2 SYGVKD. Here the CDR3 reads CATGEYAYEQYF.

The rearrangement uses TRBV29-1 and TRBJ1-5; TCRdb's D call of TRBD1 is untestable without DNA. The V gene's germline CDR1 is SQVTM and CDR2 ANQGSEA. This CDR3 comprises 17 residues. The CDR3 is CSVGVTGASGFNQPQHF. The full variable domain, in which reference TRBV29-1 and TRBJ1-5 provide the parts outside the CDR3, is SAVISQKPSRDICQRGTSLTIQCQVDSQVTMMFWYRQQPGQSLTLIATANQGSEATYESGFVIDKFPISRPNLTFSTLTVSNMSPEDSSIYLCSVGVTGASGFNQPQHFGDGTRLSIL.

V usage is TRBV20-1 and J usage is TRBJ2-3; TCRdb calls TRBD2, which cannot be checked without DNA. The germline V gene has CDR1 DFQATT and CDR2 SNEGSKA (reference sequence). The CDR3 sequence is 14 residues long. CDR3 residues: CSGGLADSTDTQYF.

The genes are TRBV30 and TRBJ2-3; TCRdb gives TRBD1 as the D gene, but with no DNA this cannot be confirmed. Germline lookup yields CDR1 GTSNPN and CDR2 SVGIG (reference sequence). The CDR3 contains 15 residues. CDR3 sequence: CAWSLGQGASDTQYF.

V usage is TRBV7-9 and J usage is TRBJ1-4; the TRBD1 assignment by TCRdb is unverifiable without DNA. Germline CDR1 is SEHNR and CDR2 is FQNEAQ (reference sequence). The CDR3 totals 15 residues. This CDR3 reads CASTPGGNSNEKLFF.

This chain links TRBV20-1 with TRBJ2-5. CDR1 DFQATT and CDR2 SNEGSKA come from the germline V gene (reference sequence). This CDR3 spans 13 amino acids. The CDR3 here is CSAREWRQETQYF.

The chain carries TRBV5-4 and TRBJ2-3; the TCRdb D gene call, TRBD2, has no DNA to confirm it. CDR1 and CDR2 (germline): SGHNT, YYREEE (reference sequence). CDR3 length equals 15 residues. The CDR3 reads CASSTTGTSPDTQYF.

CDR3 amino acids: CASSRDGQNEKLFF. This chain joins TRBV5-5 and TRBJ1-4. Germline CDR1 and CDR2: SGHKS and YYEKEE (reference sequence). The CDR3 extends over 14 amino acids.

The CDR3: CASSPVSNLNEQFF. This chain uses TRBV12-3 or TRBV12-4 with TRBJ2-1. The length of the CDR3 is 14 residues.

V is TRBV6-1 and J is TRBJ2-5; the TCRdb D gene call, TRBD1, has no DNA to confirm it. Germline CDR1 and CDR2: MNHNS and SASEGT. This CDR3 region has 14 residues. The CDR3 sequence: CATRPGGSRQTQYF.

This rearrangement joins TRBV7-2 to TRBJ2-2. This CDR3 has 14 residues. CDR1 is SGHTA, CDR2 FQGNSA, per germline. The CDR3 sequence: CASSPLRTTGELFF.

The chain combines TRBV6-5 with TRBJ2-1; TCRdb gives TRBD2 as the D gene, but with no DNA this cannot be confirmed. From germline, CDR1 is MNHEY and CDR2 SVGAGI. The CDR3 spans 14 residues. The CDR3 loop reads CASKGLAGVGEQFF.

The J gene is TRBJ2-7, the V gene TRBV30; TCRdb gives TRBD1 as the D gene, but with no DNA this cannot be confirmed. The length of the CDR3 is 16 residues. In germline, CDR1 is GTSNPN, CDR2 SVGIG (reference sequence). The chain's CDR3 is CAWSGIRTGGSYEQYF.

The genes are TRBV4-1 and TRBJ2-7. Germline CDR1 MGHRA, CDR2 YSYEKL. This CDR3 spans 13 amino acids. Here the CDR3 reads CASSQGKNYEQYF.

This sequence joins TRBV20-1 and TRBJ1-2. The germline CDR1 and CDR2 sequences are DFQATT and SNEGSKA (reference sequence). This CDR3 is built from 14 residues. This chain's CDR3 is CSAQPVSTNYGYTF.

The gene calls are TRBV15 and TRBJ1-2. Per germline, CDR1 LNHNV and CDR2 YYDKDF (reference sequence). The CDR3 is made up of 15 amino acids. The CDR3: CATSGYGSANYGYTF. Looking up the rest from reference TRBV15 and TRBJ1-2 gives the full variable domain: DAMVIQNPRYQVTQFGKPVTLSCSQTLNHNVMYWYQQKSSQAPKLLFHYYDKDFNNEADTPDNFQSRRPNTSFCFLDIRSPGLGDTAMYLCATSGYGSANYGYTFGSGTRLTVV.

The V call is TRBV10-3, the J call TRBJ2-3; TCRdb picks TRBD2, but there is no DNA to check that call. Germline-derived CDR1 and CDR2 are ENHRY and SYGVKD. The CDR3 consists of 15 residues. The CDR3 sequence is CAISGLAESTDTQYF.

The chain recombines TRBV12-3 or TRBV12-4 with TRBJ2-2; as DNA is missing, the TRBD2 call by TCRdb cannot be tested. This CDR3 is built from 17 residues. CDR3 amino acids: CASSRRLAELNTGELFF.

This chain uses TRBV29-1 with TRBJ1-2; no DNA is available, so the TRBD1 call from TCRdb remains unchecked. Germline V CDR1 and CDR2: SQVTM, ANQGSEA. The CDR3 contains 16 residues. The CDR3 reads CSVERRQKGGAYGYTF.

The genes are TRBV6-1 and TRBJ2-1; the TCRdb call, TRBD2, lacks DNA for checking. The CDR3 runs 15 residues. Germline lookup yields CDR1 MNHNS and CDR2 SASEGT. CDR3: CASSASGEGLIEQFF.

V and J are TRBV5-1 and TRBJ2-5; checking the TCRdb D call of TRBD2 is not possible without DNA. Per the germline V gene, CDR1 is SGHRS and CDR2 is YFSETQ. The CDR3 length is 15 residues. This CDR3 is CASSSSTSGSETQYF.